One and the same sample provided the 29 T cell receptor beta chains below, sequenced in a study of blood T cells in healthy people across ages. Together with a sample-barcoded 5' primer, a J-beta primer mix was included in a second PCR lasting roughly 6 to 12 cycles. TCRdb recomputed calls from the 5' RACE reads with MiXCR, one row per CDR3 protein. This sample carries fewer than 800,000 distinct CDR3 sequences, just under 25% of them seen once, and the ten largest clones take under 9.5%. The data also belong to a second study, concerning T cells of mothers and their children.

Specimen: blood. These receptors were taken from a boy aged 5-17 years in good health.

V usage is TRBV6-2 or TRBV6-3 and J usage is TRBJ2-5; D might be TRBD2 (6 bases). CDR1 and CDR2 from the germline V gene are MNHEY and SVGEGT. Trimming took off 8 bases at V and 5 bases at J, with 12 bases between the two ends. CDR3 length equals 12 residues. CDR3: CASASAGETQYF. DNA of the CDR3: TGTGCCAGCGCCTCCGCGGGGGAGACCCAGTACTTC.

This clonotype was counted only a few times. This CDR3 reads CATSRARDDEQFF. Written as DNA, the CDR3 is TGTGCCACCAGCAGAGCGAGGGACGATGAGCAGTTCTTC. The genes are TRBV15 and TRBJ2-1; D is tentatively TRBD1 or TRBD2 (5 bases each). Germline CDR1 reads LNHNV; CDR2 reads YYDKDF (reference sequence). This CDR3 comprises 13 residues. V was cut by 1 base and J by 8 bases, with 9 bases left in between. The full variable domain, its missing parts supplied by reference TRBV15 and TRBJ2-1, is DAMVIQNPRYQVTQFGKPVTLSCSQTLNHNVMYWYQQKSSQAPKLLFHYYDKDFNNEADTPDNFQSRRPNTSFCFLDIRSPGLGDTAMYLCATSRARDDEQFFGPGTRLTVL.

V usage is TRBV4-1 and J usage is TRBJ2-1; D is unresolved. Germline values: CDR1 MGHRA, CDR2 YSYEKL. Trimming shortened V by 0 bases and J by 2 bases, and 14 bases separated the two germline ends. The CDR3 has 17 residues. In nucleotides, the CDR3 is TGCGCCAGCAGCCAAGATAGTAAAGGCGTTACCTACAATGAGCAGTTCTTC. It specifies CASSQDSKGVTYNEQFF.

The chain couples TRBV4-2 to TRBJ2-1, with 12 positions matching TRBD2. From germline, CDR1 is LGHNA and CDR2 YNFKEQ. The CDR3 length is 17 residues. J gave up 0 bases and V 6 bases, and 6 bases lay outside the gene matches. CDR3 DNA sequence: TGTGCCAGCAGAATACTAGCGGGAGGTAGCTCCTACAATGAGCAGTTCTTC. Amino acids: CASRILAGGSSYNEQFF.

The chain couples TRBV19 to TRBJ2-1; TRBD2 might be the D (5 bases). This CDR3 spans 16 amino acids. The V gene lost 3 bases and the J gene lost 0 bases, with 12 bases spanning the gap. Germline V gives CDR1 LNHDA, CDR2 SQIVND (reference sequence). The CDR3 loop is CASSMSTGSSYNEQFF. DNA of the CDR3: TGTGCCAGTAGTATGTCCACGGGGAGCTCCTACAATGAGCAGTTCTTC.

Only a few counts were recorded for this clonotype. The J gene is TRBJ2-7, the V gene TRBV6-1; the D gene is possibly TRBD1 (6 bases). Between the trimmed V and J ends, which lost 8 bases and 1 base, there was a span of 12 bases. The CDR3 contains 13 residues. Germline lookup yields CDR1 MNHNS and CDR2 SASEGT. The CDR3 region has the DNA TGTGCCAGCGAACGACAGGATTCCTACGAGCAGTACTTC. Its translation is CASERQDSYEQYF.

This clonotype was picked up a small number of times. As DNA, the CDR3 is TGTGCCAGCAGCTTACGGACAGGAATATCCTACGAGCAGTACTTC. Protein: CASSLRTGISYEQYF. The V gene is TRBV11-2, the J gene TRBJ2-7; 7 bases line up with TRBD1. V dropped 2 bases and J dropped 1; count of bases not matched to a gene: 5. There are 15 residues in the CDR3. Germline assignment: CDR1 SGHAT and CDR2 FQNNGV.

The CDR3 region is CASTQGVNTEAFF. The CDR3 DNA reads as TGCGCCAGCACTCAGGGTGTGAACACTGAAGCTTTCTTT. The chain employs TRBV5-1 and TRBJ1-1; maybe TRBD1 (5 bases). Germline assignment: CDR1 SGHRS and CDR2 YFSETQ. V lost 6 bases, J lost 0 bases, and 9 bases lay in between. This CDR3 has 13 amino acids.

This clonotype was detected a few times. The chain is built from TRBV4-2 and TRBJ1-4; a possible D gene is TRBD1 (6 bases). Trimming took 3 bases from V and 6 from J, leaving 14 bases between them. Germline CDR1 is LGHNA and CDR2 is YNFKEQ. This CDR3 is built from 15 residues. In nucleotides, the CDR3 is TGTGCCAGCAGCCATCGACGACAGGTAGATGAAAAACTGTTTTTT. The encoded protein is CASSHRRQVDEKLFF.

The V and J genes are TRBV7-2 and TRBJ2-5; no clear D gene. The J call is uncertain, as TRBJ2-1 better fits the DNA end. The CDR3 sequence is 12 residues long. Germline assignment: CDR1 SGHTA and CDR2 FQGNSA. This CDR3 reads CASSLGVREQFF. The CDR3 DNA is TGTGCCAGCAGCTTAGGTGTCCGTGAGCAGTTCTTC.

This clonotype was seen only a few times. V is TRBV5-1 and J is TRBJ2-7, with TRBD2 matching 10 bases. Germline trimming cut 3 bases from V and 4 bases from J; bases unmatched to any gene: 7. In germline, CDR1 is SGHRS, CDR2 YFSETQ. The CDR3 consists of 15 residues. The CDR3 reads CASSSRTSGVYEQYF. In nucleotides, the CDR3 is TGCGCCAGCAGCTCCCGGACTAGCGGAGTATACGAGCAGTACTTC.

The V call is TRBV29-1, the J call TRBJ2-5; TRBD2 matches at 10 bases. The J call is uncertain, as TRBJ2-1 better fits the DNA end. CDR3 size: 15 residues. Looked up from germline, CDR1 is SQVTM and CDR2 is ANQGSEA. The CDR3 sequence is CSVDRIEREGNEQFF. CDR3 DNA sequence: TGCAGCGTTGATAGAATCGAGCGGGAGGGGAATGAGCAGTTCTTC.

The rearrangement uses TRBV4-3 and TRBJ2-5; D ambiguous. The J call may be mistaken, given a closer DNA end match to TRBJ2-7. The CDR3 sequence is 15 residues long. Germline CDR1 and CDR2: LGHNA and YSLEER. The CDR3 DNA sequence: TGCGCCAGCAGCCAAGATTGGGGAAGCCCCTACGAGCAGTACTTC. Its protein product is CASSQDWGSPYEQYF.

The rearrangement links TRBV25-1 to TRBJ1-6; D is perhaps TRBD1 (6 bases). Germline-derived CDR1 and CDR2 are MGHDK and SYGVNS. The V end lost 2 bases, the J end lost 6 bases, and 11 bases lay between the germline ends. This CDR3 spans 15 amino acids. The CDR3 region has the DNA TGTGCCAGCAGTGAAACACAGGGAAGTAATTCACCCCTCCACTTT. It is translated as CASSETQGSNSPLHF.

This clonotype has just a few counts. The chain links TRBV2 to TRBJ2-2; no definite D call. V was clipped by 8 bases and J by 1 base, with 11 bases between them. The length of the CDR3 is 14 residues. Per germline, CDR1 SNHLY and CDR2 FYNNEI. The CDR3 DNA follows: TGTGCCAGCTCGGCAGAAATGAACACCGGGGAGCTGTTTTTT. It is translated as CASSAEMNTGELFF.

The gene calls are TRBV29-1 and TRBJ2-1; D is uncertain. V was pared by 5 bases and J by 0 bases, with 14 bases between. The germline CDR1 and CDR2 sequences are SQVTM and ANQGSEA. CDR3 length: 15 residues. This CDR3 is CSVCPRLSSYNEQFF. The CDR3 nucleotides are TGCAGCGTTTGCCCTCGTCTCAGCTCCTACAATGAGCAGTTCTTC.

A few counts support this clonotype. V gene TRBV7-2 combines with J gene TRBJ1-1; D unclear. Trimming removed 5 bases at V and 0 bases at J, with 13 bases between. The CDR3 has 15 residues. Per germline, CDR1 SGHTA and CDR2 FQGNSA. The chain's CDR3 is CASSLGPGMNTEAFF. In DNA form, the CDR3 reads TGTGCCAGCAGCCTAGGCCCGGGGATGAACACTGAAGCTTTCTTT.

V is TRBV15 and J is TRBJ2-7; D may be TRBD1 (5 bases). Germline loops: CDR1 LNHNV, CDR2 YYDKDF (reference sequence). The ends were cut back, 3 bases at V and 6 bases at J, with 12 bases in the middle. The CDR3 sequence is 13 residues long. The CDR3 bases are TGTGCCACCAGCAGCCCCCCAGGGTCCGAGCAGTACTTC. Its protein product is CATSSPPGSEQYF.

A few counts support this clonotype. The chain combines TRBV29-1 with TRBJ2-5; no clear D gene. Germline CDR1 SQVTM, CDR2 ANQGSEA. This CDR3 has 12 amino acids. Trimming removed 7 bases at V and 5 bases at J, with 14 bases between. This CDR3 is CSARQLPETQYF. CDR3 nucleotides: TGCAGCGCCAGGCAGTTGCCGGAGACCCAGTACTTC.

The rearrangement links TRBV12-3 or TRBV12-4 to TRBJ1-1; D unresolved. Between the trimmed V and J ends, which lost 5 bases and 6 bases, there was a span of 19 bases. The CDR3 has 15 residues. Here the CDR3 reads CASSDPVVGGSEAFF. Written as DNA, the CDR3 is TGTGCCAGCAGTGACCCGGTGGTAGGAGGGTCTGAAGCTTTCTTT.

This clonotype has a single count. The chain combines TRBV20-1 with TRBJ1-2, with 12 bases lining up with TRBD1. Unmatched junction bases numbered 10, after V lost 6 bases and J lost 5 bases. Germline CDR1 DFQATT, CDR2 SNEGSKA (reference sequence). This CDR3 comprises 15 residues. The CDR3 is CSAPPGTGGIYGYTF. The CDR3, as DNA: TGCAGTGCCCCTCCCGGGACAGGGGGCATTTATGGCTACACCTTC.

This clonotype came up a few times. The rearrangement uses TRBV20-1 and TRBJ2-3; the D call may be TRBD1 or TRBD2 (6 bases each). CDR1 is DFQATT, CDR2 SNEGSKA, per germline (reference sequence). The CDR3 consists of 17 residues. V lost 1 base, J lost 3 bases, and 20 bases lay in between. In nucleotides, the CDR3 is TGCAGTGCTAGAGCTTCAAGGAGGGGGGAAGAAACAGATACGCAGTATTTT. Translation: CSARASRRGEETDTQYF.

As regards this clonotype: The junction and the germline gene differ at one end; a read error may be behind it. The chain is built from TRBV15 and TRBJ1-5; D is ambiguous. The CDR3 extends over 14 amino acids. Germline V gene data show CDR1 as LNHNV and CDR2 as YYDKDF (reference sequence). The CDR3 DNA is TGTGCCACCGGCAGAGACCCCGCGAGGCAGCCCCAGCATTTT. It codes for CATGRDPARQPQHF.

V usage is TRBV20-1 and J usage is TRBJ2-1; TRBD2 might be the D (5 bases). Trimming removed 5 bases from V and 7 bases from J, with 15 bases in between. CDR1 is DFQATT, CDR2 SNEGSKA, per germline (reference sequence). The CDR3 contains 13 residues. The CDR3 nucleotides read TGCAGTGCTCGGTGGGAGACTGGAAATGAGCAGTTCTTC. Encoded protein: CSARWETGNEQFF.

This clonotype has a handful of counts. The chain couples TRBV11-1 to TRBJ1-2; 7 bases match TRBD1. Per germline, CDR1 SGHAT and CDR2 FQDESV (reference sequence). V lost 3 bases, J lost 6 bases, and 7 bases stayed unmatched. The CDR3 is made up of 14 amino acids. The chain's CDR3 is CASSLDRYKDGYTF. The DNA of the CDR3 is TGTGCCAGCAGCTTGGACAGGTATAAGGATGGCTACACCTTC.

This clonotype has just a few counts. CDR3 amino acids: CASSQHHRDRVFRETQYF. In nucleotides, the CDR3 is TGTGCCAGCAGCCAACATCACCGGGACAGGGTTTTCAGGGAGACCCAGTACTTC. The gene calls are TRBV3-1 and TRBJ2-5, with 9 bases lining up with TRBD1. V trimming: 2 bases; J trimming: 5 bases; junction bases outside the gene matches: 15. The germline CDR1 and CDR2 sequences are LGHDT and YNNKEL (reference sequence). The CDR3 extends over 18 amino acids.

This clonotype was seen only a few times. This chain connects TRBV11-2 to TRBJ2-3; D unresolved. The CDR3 totals 14 residues. Germline V lookup: CDR1 SGHAT, CDR2 FQNNGV. V was clipped by 5 bases and J by 2 bases, with 11 bases between them. The CDR3 loop reads CASSTDRITDTQYF. CDR3 nucleotides: TGTGCCAGCAGCACGGACCGTATCACAGATACGCAGTATTTT.

V and J are TRBV2 and TRBJ2-3, with D tentatively TRBD2 (5 bases). In germline, CDR1 is SNHLY, CDR2 FYNNEI. The CDR3 runs to 15 residues. The V gene lost 3 bases and the J gene lost 1 base, with 11 bases spanning the gap. The CDR3 nucleotides are TGTGCCAGCAGTGATCAGGAGGAGGGCACAGATACGCAGTATTTT. It is translated as CASSDQEEGTDTQYF. The variable domain in full, with the rest retrieved from reference TRBV2 and TRBJ2-3, is EPEVTQTPSHQVTQMGQEVILRCVPISNHLYFYWYRQILGQKVEFLVSFYNNEISEKSEIFDDQFSVERPDGSNFTLKIRSTKLEDSAMYFCASSDQEEGTDTQYFGPGTRLTVL.

This clonotype has more than one count but fewer than ten. The chain recombines TRBV4-3 with TRBJ1-4, with no clear D. The CDR3 is 13 amino acids. From germline, CDR1 is LGHNA and CDR2 YSLEER. V was clipped by 2 bases and J by 8 bases, with 9 bases between them. CDR3 in amino acids: CASSQNPYEKLFF. The CDR3 DNA is TGCGCCAGCAGCCAAAACCCGTACGAAAAACTGTTTTTT.